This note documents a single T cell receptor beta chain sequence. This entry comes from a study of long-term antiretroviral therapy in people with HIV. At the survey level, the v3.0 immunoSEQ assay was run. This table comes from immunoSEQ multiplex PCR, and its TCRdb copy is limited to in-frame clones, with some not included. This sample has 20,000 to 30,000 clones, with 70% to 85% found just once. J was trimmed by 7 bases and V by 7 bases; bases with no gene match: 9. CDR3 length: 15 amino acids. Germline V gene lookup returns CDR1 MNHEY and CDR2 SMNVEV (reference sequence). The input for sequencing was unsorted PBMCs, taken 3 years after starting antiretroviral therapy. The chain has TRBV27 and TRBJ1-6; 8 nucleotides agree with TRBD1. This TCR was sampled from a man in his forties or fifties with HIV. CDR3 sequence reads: CASTHGQGGNSPLHF. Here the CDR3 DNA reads TGTGCCAGCACCCACGGACAGGGTGGAAATTCACCCCTCCACTTT.